This entry is about one TCR beta chain. TCRdb fed the 5' RACE reads into MiXCR, producing one record per CDR3 protein. Of roughly 200,000 distinct CDR3 sequences in the sample, more than 15% were seen once. This entry belongs to a study of identical twins. V lost 4 bases to trimming and J lost 11 bases, with 13 bases between them. Germline V gene data show CDR1 as SGHRS and CDR2 as YFSETQ. This CDR3 has 13 residues. The same sample was also used in a study of T cells expressing NK-cell markers.

The source of this sequence is a woman between 18 and 30 years old in good health. The chain couples TRBV5-1 to TRBJ1-6, with a weak D call TRBD1 (6 bases). The specimen was CD8+ T cells sorted from blood. CDR3 coding DNA: TGCGCCAGCAGCCAGGACAGTTCGCCACCCCTCCACTTT. This encodes CASSQDSSPPLHF. The full variable domain, completed using reference TRBV5-1 and TRBJ1-6, is KAGVTQTPRYLIKTRGQQVTLSCSPISGHRSVSWYQQTPGQGLQFLFEYFSETQRNKGNFPGRFSGRQFSNSRSEMNVSTLELGDSALYLCASSQDSSPPLHFGNGTRLTVT.